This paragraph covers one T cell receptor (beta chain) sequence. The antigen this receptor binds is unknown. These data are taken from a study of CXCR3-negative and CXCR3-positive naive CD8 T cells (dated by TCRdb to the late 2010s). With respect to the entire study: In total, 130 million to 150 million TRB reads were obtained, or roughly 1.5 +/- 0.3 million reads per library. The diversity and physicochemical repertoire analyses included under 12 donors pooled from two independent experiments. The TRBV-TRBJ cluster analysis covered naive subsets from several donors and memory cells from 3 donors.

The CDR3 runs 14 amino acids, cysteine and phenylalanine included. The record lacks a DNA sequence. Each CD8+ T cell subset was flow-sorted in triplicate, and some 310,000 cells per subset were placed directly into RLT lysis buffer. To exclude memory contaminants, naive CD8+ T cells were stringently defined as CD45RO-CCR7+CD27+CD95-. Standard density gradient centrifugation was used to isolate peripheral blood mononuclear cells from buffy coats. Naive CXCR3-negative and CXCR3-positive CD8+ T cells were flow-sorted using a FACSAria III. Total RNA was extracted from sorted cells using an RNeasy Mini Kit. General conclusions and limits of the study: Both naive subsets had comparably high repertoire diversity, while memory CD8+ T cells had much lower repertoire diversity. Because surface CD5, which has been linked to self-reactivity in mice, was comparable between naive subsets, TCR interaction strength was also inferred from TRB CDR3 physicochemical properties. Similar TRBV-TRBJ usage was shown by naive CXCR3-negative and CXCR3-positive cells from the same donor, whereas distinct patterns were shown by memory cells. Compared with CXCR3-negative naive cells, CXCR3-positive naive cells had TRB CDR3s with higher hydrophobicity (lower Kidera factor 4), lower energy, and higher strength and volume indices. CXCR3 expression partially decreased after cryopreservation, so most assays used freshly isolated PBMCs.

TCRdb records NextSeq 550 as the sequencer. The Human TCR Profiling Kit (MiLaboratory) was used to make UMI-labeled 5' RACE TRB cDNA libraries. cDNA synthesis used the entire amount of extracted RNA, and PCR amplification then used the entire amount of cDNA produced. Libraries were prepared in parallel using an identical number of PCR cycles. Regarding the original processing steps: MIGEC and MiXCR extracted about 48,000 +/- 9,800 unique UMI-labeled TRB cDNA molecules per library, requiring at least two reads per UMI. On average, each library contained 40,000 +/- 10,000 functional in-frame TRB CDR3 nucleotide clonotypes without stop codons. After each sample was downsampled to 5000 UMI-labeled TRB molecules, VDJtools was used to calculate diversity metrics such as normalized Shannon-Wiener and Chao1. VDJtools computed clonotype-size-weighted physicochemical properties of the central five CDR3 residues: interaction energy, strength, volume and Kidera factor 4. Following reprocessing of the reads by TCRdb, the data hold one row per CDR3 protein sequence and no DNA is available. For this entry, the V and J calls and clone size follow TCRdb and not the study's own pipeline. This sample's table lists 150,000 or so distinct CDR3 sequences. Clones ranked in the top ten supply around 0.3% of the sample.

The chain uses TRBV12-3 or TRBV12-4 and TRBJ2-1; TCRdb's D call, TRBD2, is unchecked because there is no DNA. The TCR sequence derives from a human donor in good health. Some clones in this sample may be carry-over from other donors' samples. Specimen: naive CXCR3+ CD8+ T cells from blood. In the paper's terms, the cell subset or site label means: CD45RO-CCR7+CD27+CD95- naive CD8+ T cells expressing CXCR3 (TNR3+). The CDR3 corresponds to CASTDLGWEAEQFF.